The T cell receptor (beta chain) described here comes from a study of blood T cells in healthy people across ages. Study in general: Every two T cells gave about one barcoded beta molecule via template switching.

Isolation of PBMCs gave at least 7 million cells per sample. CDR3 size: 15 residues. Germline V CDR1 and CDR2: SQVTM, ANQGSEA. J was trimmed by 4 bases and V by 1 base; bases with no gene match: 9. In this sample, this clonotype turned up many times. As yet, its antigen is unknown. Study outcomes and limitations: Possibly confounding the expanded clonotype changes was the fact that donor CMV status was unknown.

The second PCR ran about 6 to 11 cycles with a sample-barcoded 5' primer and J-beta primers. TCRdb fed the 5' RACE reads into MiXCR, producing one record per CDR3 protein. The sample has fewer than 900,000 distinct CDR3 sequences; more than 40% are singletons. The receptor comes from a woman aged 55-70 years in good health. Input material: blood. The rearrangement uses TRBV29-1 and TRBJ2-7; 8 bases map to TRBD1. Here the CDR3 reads CSVEVEDRVSYEQYF. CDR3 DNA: TGCAGCGTTGAAGTGGAGGACAGGGTTAGTTACGAGCAGTACTTC.